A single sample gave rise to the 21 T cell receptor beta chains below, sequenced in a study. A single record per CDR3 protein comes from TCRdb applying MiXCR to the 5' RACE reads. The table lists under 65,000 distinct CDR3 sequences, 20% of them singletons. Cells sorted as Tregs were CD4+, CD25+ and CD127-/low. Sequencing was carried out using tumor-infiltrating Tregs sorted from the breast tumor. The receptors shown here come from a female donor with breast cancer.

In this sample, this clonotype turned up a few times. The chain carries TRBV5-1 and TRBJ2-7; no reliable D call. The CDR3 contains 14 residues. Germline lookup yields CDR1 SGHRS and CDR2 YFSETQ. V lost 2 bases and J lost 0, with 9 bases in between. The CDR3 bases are TGCGCCAGCAGCTTCGAGCTCCCCTCCTACGAGCAGTACTTC. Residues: CASSFELPSYEQYF.

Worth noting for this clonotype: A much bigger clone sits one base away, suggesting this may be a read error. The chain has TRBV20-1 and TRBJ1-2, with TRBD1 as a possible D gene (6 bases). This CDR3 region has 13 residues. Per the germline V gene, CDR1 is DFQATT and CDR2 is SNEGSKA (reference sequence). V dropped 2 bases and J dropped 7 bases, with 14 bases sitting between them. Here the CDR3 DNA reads TGCAGTGCTAGATTGTCACAGGGCTGTGGCTACACCTTC. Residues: CSARLSQGCGYTF.

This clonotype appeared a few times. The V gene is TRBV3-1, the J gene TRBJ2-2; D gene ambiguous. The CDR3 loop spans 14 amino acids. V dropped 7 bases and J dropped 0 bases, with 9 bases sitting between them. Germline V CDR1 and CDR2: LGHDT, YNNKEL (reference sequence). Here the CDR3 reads CASTRTANTGELFF. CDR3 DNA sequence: TGTGCCAGCACCAGGACGGCGAACACCGGGGAGCTGTTTTTT.

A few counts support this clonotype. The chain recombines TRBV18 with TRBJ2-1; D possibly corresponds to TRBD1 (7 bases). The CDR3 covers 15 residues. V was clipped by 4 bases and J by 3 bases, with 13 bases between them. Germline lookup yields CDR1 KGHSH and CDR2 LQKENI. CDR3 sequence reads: CASSLRQGGYNEQFF. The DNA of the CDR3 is TGTGCCAGCTCACTTAGACAGGGAGGCTACAATGAGCAGTTCTTC.

CDR3 region: CSARDGQGLLNEKLFF. DNA of the CDR3: TGCAGTGCTCGGGACGGACAGGGACTTCTGAATGAAAAACTGTTTTTT. This rearrangement joins TRBV20-1 to TRBJ1-4; 8 positions match TRBD1. There are 16 residues in the CDR3. Trimming cost V 5 bases and J 5 bases; bases outside gene matches: 13. In germline, CDR1 is DFQATT, CDR2 SNEGSKA (reference sequence).

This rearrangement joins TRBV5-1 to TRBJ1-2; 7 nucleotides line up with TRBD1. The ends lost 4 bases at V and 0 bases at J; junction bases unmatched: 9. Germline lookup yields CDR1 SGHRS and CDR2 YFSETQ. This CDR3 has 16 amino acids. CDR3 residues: CASSVGPGGTNYGYTF. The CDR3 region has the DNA TGCGCCAGCAGCGTGGGGCCAGGGGGTACTAACTATGGCTACACCTTC.

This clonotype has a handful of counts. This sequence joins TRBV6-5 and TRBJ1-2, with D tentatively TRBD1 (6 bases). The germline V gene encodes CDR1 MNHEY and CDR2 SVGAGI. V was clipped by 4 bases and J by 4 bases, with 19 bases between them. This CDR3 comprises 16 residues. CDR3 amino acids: CASSSRSRGRGYGYTF. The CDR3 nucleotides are TGTGCCAGCAGTTCGCGGTCCCGCGGCAGGGGCTATGGCTACACCTTC.

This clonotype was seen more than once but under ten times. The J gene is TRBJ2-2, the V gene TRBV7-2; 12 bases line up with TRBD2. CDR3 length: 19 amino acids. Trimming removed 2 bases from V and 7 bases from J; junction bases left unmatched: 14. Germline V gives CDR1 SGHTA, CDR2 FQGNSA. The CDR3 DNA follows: TGTGCCAGCAGCTTACGTATGACTAGCGGGGGAGTGAGTGGCGGGGAGCTGTTTTTT. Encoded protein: CASSLRMTSGGVSGGELFF.

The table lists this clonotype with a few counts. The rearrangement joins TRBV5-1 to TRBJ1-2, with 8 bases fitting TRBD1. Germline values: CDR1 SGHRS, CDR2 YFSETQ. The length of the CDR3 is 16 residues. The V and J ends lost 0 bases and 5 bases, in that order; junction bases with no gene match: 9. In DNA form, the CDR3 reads TGCGCCAGCAGCTTGGACGGACAGGGAAGTCCTTATGGCTACACCTTC. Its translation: CASSLDGQGSPYGYTF. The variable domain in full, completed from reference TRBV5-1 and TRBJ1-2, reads KAGVTQTPRYLIKTRGQQVTLSCSPISGHRSVSWYQQTPGQGLQFLFEYFSETQRNKGNFPGRFSGRQFSNSRSEMNVSTLELGDSALYLCASSLDGQGSPYGYTFGSGTRLTVV.

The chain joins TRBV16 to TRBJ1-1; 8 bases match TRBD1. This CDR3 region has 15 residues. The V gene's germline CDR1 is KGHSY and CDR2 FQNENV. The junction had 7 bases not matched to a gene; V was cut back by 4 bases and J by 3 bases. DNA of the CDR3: TGTGCCAGCAGCCTTACGGACAGGGAGGACACTGAAGCTTTCTTT. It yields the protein CASSLTDREDTEAFF.

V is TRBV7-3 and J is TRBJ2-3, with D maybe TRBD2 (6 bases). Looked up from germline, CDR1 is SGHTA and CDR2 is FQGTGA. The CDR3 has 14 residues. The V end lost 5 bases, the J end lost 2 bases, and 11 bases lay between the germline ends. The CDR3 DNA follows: TGTGCCAGCAGCCCGGGGGTCAACACAGATACGCAGTATTTT. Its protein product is CASSPGVNTDTQYF.

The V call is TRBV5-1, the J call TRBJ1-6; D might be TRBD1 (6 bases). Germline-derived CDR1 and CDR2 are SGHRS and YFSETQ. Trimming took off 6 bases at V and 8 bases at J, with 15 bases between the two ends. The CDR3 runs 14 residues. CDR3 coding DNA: TGCGCCAGCACCACGGGACAAGTCGATTCACCCCTCCACTTT. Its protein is CASTTGQVDSPLHF.

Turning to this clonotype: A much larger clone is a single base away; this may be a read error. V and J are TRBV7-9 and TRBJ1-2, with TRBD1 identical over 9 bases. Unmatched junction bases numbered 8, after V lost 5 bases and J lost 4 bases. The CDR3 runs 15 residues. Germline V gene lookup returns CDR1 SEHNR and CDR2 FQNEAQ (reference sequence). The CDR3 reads CASSPRGTGIYGYTF. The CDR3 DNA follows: TGTGCCAGCAGCCCGAGGGGGACAGGGATCTATGGCTACACCTTC.

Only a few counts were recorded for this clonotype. CDR3 amino acids: CASSKGQGLGYTF. CDR3 DNA sequence: TGCGCCAGCAGCAAGGGACAGGGTCTGGGCTACACCTTC. The chain joins TRBV5-1 to TRBJ1-2; 9 nucleotides match TRBD1. The CDR3 sequence is 13 residues long. J was trimmed by 8 bases and V by 4 bases; bases with no gene match: 6. The germline gives CDR1 SGHRS, CDR2 YFSETQ.

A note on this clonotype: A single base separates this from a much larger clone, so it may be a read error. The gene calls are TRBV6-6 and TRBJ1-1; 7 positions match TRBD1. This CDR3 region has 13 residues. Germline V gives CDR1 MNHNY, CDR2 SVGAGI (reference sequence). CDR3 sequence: CASIGDSKLETFF. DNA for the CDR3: TGTGCCAGCATCGGGGACAGCAAGCTTGAAACTTTCTTT.

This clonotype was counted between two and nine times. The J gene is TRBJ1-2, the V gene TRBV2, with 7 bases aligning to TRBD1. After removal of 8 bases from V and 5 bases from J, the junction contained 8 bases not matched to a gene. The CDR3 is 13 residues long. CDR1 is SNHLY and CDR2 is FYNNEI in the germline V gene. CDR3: CASGGDRNYGYTF. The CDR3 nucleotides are TGTGCCAGCGGTGGGGACAGAAATTATGGCTACACCTTC.

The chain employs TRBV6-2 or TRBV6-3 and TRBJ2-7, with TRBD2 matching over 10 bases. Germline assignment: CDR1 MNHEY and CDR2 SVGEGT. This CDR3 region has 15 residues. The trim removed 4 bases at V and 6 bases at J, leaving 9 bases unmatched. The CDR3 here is CASSSPLAGVSEQYF. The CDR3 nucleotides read TGTGCCAGCAGTTCCCCCCTAGCGGGAGTAAGCGAGCAGTACTTC.

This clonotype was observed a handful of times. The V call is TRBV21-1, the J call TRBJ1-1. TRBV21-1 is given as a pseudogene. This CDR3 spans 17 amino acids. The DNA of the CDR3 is TGTGCCAGCAGCAAGTGGCAGATCTTAGTTATGAACACTGAAGCTTTCTTT. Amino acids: CASSKWQILVMNTEAFF.

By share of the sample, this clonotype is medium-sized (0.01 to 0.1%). The CDR3 is CASSLAAITNSYEQYF. CDR3 bases: TGCGCCAGCAGCTTGGCCGCAATCACCAACTCCTACGAGCAGTACTTC. The V and J genes are TRBV5-1 and TRBJ2-7; D uncertain. CDR3 size: 16 residues. V lost 0 bases to trimming and J lost 0 bases, with 13 bases between them. The germline CDR1 and CDR2 sequences are SGHRS and YFSETQ.

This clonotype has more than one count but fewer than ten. CDR3 loop: CASSQDLSGGSTEAFF. In DNA form, the CDR3 reads TGTGCCAGCAGCCAAGACTTATCAGGGGGTAGCACTGAAGCTTTCTTT. The rearrangement uses TRBV4-2 and TRBJ1-1; 7 bases map to TRBD1. The CDR3 runs to 16 residues. V lost 0 bases and J lost 4; bases outside the gene matches: 8. Looked up from germline, CDR1 is LGHNA and CDR2 is YNFKEQ.

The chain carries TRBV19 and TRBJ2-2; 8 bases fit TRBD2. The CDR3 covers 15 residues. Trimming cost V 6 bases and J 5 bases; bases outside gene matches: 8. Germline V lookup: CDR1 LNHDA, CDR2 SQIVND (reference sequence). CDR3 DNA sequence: TGTGCCAGTAGCACCCGAACTAGCGGAACCGGGGAGCTGTTTTTT. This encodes CASSTRTSGTGELFF.